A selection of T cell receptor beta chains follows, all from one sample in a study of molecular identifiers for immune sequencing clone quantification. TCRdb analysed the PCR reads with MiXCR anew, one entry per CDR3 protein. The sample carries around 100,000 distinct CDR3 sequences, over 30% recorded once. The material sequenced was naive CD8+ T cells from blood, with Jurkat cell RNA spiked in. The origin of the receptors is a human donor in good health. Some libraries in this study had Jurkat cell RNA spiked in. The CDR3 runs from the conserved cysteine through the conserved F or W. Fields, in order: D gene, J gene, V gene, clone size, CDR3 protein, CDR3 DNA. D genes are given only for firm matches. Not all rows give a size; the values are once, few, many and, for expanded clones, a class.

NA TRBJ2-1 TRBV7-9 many CASSPGRRNEQFF TGTGCCAGCAGCCCCGGGCGCCGGAATGAGCAGTTCTTC
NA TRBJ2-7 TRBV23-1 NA CPWTPPEQYF TGCCCCTGGACCCCGCCCGAGCAGTACTTC
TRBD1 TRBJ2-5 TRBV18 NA CASSPVDREETQYF TGTGCCAGCTCACCTGTGGACAGGGAAGAGACCCAGTACTTC
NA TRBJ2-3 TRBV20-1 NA CSARDVGREPIPTDTQYF TGCAGTGCTAGAGATGTTGGAAGGGAGCCTATTCCCACAGATACGCAGTATTTT
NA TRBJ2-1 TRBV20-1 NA CSARVLDLSSYNEQFF TGCAGTGCTAGAGTGTTAGATCTGAGCTCCTACAATGAGCAGTTCTTC
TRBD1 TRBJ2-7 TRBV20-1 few CSASSSDRDFYEQYF TGCAGTGCTAGTTCTTCGGACAGGGATTTTTACGAGCAGTACTTC
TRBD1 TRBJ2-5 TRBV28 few CASSLPGQGGETQYF TGTGCCAGCAGTTTGCCGGGACAGGGGGGGGAGACCCAGTACTTC
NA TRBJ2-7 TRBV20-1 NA CSARDVVGGLYEQYF TGCAGTGCTAGAGATGTGGTAGGGGGGCTCTACGAGCAGTACTTC
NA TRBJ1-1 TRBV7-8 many CASSLLSWPITEAFF TGTGCCAGCAGCTTACTGTCTTGGCCTATCACTGAAGCTTTCTTT
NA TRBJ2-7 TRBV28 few CASSPPRRGNYEQYF TGTGCCAGCAGCCCCCCCCGTAGGGGAAACTACGAGCAGTACTTC
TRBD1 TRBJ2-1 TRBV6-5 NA CASSYSLTGDNEQFF TGTGCCAGCAGTTACTCCCTTACAGGGGACAATGAGCAGTTCTTC
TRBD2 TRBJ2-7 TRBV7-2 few CASSLGTSGIRSHYEQYF TGTGCCAGCAGCTTGGGGACTAGCGGGATAAGGTCCCACTACGAGCAGTACTTC
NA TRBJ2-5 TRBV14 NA CASSRRDGGTQYF TGTGCCAGCAGCCGTAGGGATGGCGGGACCCAGTACTTC
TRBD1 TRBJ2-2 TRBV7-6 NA CASSLDRGHPTGELFF TGTGCCAGCAGCTTAGACAGGGGGCACCCAACCGGGGAGCTGTTTTTT
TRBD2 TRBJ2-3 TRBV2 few CASRGGREDMTDTQYF TGTGCCAGCAGGGGGGGGCGGGAGGATATGACAGATACGCAGTATTTT
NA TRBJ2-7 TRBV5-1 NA CASTGGLEQYF TGCGCCAGCACCGGGGGCCTCGAGCAGTACTTC
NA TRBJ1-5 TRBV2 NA CASSGGRGIGSNQPQHF TGTGCCAGCAGTGGGGGACGGGGGATTGGTAGCAATCAGCCCCAGCATTTT
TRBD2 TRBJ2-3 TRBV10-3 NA CANSRTSGNTDTQYF TGTGCCAACAGTCGGACTAGCGGGAACACAGATACGCAGTATTTT
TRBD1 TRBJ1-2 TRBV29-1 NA CSVDTGTGKYYGYTF TGCAGCGTTGACACCGGGACAGGGAAATACTATGGCTACACCTTC
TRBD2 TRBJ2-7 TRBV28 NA CASRPLAETYEQYF TGTGCCAGCAGGCCACTAGCGGAAACCTACGAGCAGTACTTC
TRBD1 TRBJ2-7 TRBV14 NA CASSRPRDRGLYEQYF TGTGCCAGCAGTCGCCCACGGGACAGGGGGCTGTACGAGCAGTACTTC
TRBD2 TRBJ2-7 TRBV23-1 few CASSLRGLAERYEQYF TGCGCCAGCAGCCTTCGGGGACTAGCGGAGCGGTACGAGCAGTACTTC
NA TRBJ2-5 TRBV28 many CASVFQGEETQYF TGTGCCAGCGTTTTTCAGGGCGAAGAGACCCAGTACTTC
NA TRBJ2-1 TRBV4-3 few CASSPLLTEPGTDYNEQFF TGCGCCAGCAGCCCTTTACTTACCGAACCCGGGACGGACTACAATGAGCAGTTCTTC
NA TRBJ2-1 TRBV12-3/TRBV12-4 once CASTEGSSYNEQFF TGTGCCAGCACCGAGGGGAGCTCCTACAATGAGCAGTTCTTC
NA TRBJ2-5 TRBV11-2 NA CASSLGQYQETQYF TGTGCCAGCAGCTTAGGCCAGTACCAAGAGACCCAGTACTTC
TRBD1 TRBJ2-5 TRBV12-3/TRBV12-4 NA CASTWDRKETQYF TGTGCCAGCACCTGGGACAGGAAAGAGACCCAGTACTTC
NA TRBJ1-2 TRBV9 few CACSGLGAGNYGYTF TGTGCCTGCAGCGGTTTGGGGGCGGGTAACTATGGCTACACCTTC
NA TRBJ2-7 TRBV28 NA CASSFSHEQYF TGTGCCAGCAGTTTTTCTCACGAGCAGTACTTC
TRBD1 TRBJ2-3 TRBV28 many CASSIQGAVADTQYF TGTGCCAGCAGCATACAGGGGGCCGTGGCAGATACGCAGTATTTT
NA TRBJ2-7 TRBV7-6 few CASSLGPPPLAYEQYF TGTGCCAGCAGCTTAGGCCCGCCTCCGCTTGCCTACGAGCAGTACTTC
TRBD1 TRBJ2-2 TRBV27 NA CASRMTGVNTGELFF TGTGCCAGCAGAATGACAGGGGTGAACACCGGGGAGCTGTTTTTT
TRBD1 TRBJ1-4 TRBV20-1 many CSATGGIYEKLFF TGCAGTGCCACAGGGGGGATTTATGAAAAACTGTTTTTT
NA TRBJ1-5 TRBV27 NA CASGQNNQPQHF TGTGCCAGCGGACAGAATAATCAGCCCCAGCATTTT
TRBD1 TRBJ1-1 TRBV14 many CASSPWTGVNTEAFF TGTGCCAGCAGCCCCTGGACAGGGGTGAACACTGAAGCTTTCTTT
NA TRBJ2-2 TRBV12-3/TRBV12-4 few CASSFGTPNTGELFF TGTGCCAGCAGTTTCGGGACACCCAACACCGGGGAGCTGTTTTTT
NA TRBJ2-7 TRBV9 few CASGTMNEQYF TGTGCCAGCGGAACCATGAACGAGCAGTACTTC
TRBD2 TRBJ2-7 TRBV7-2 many CASSLLAGGAYEQYF TGTGCCAGCAGCCTTCTAGCGGGAGGAGCCTACGAGCAGTACTTC
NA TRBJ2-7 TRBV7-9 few CASSLGKISYEQYF TGTGCCAGCAGCTTAGGGAAGATCTCCTACGAGCAGTACTTC
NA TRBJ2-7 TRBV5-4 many CASAWQGYEQYF TGTGCCAGCGCGTGGCAGGGATACGAGCAGTACTTC
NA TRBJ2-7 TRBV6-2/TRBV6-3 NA CASSYSAAGPSYEQYF TGTGCCAGCAGTTACTCGGCCGCCGGGCCCTCCTACGAGCAGTACTTC